Each of the 24 T cell receptor beta chains below was sequenced from the same sample in a study of blood T cell repertoires in COVID-19. The data were produced by immunoSEQ multiplex PCR, yet TCRdb's version contains in-frame clones alone and is incomplete. The sample has around 64,000 clones, more than 75% seen once. Sample: peripheral blood. These receptors all come from a human donor in a cohort sampled during active COVID-19.

The CDR3 here is CASKAGESVDGYTF. CDR3 coding DNA: TGTGCCAGCAAAGCAGGGGAGTCCGTCGATGGCTACACCTTC. This chain uses TRBV3-1 (or the pseudogene TRBV3-2) with TRBJ1-2, with a tentative D call TRBD1 (6 bases). CDR1 and CDR2 (germline): LGHDT, YNNKEL (reference sequence). The CDR3 covers 14 residues. Trimming left V 7 bases short and J 6 bases short, with 18 bases between.

The genes are TRBV19 and TRBJ2-1; TRBD2 matches at 9 bases. The CDR3 is 16 residues long. Germline CDR1 is LNHDA and CDR2 is SQIVND (reference sequence). Trimming at V came to 7 bases and at J to 4 bases, leaving 11 bases not matched to a gene. CDR3 sequence: CASNGGSGSFYNEQFF. The CDR3 nucleotides are TGTGCCAGTAACGGGGGTAGCGGGAGCTTTTACAATGAGCAGTTCTTC.

The rearrangement joins TRBV11-3 to TRBJ2-3, with D possibly being TRBD1 (6 bases). The V gene lost 1 base and the J gene lost 1 base, with 12 bases spanning the gap. This CDR3 is built from 16 residues. Germline CDR1 and CDR2: SGHNT and YENEEA. In DNA, the CDR3 is TGTGCCAGCAGCTTAGTTTACAGGGAAGGCACAGATACGCAGTATTTT. It yields the protein CASSLVYREGTDTQYF.

The V and J genes are TRBV4-2 and TRBJ2-1; D not resolved. V was trimmed by 1 base and J by 0 bases, leaving 16 bases between them. Germline V gene sequence: CDR1 LGHNA, CDR2 YNFKEQ. This CDR3 has 18 residues. CDR3 sequence (DNA): TGTGCCAGCAGCCAAGCCGCGGCTACTGGAAGCTCCTACAATGAGCAGTTCTTC. Its protein is CASSQAAATGSSYNEQFF.

This clone was recorded once. This chain links TRBV21-1 with TRBJ2-3; no check of the table's D call, TRBD2, against the DNA was made. TRBV21-1 is listed as a pseudogene. The CDR3 length is 18 residues. CDR3 nucleotide sequence: TGTGCCAGCACCCCCCCGCCTTGGGAGCGGCCGCTAGCAGATACGCAGTATTTT. Translating it yields CASTPPPWERPLADTQYF.

The chain links TRBV7-9 to TRBJ2-3; D remains ambiguous. From germline, CDR1 is SEHNR and CDR2 FQNEAQ (reference sequence). This CDR3 comprises 13 residues. The V gene lost 5 bases and the J gene lost 4 bases, with 10 bases spanning the gap. In DNA form, the CDR3 reads TGTGCCAGCAGCCCGCCGCCAGCAGATACGCAGTATTTT. It yields the protein CASSPPPADTQYF.

This rearrangement joins TRBV27 to TRBJ2-7, with 10 nucleotides matching TRBD1. The CDR3 spans 15 residues. CDR1 MNHEY and CDR2 SMNVEV come from the germline V gene (reference sequence). Losses at the gene ends were 4 bases for V and 3 bases for J; bases not matched to a gene: 6. This chain's CDR3 is CASSSPGQGYYEQYF. CDR3 nucleotide sequence: TGTGCCAGCAGTTCCCCGGGACAGGGGTACTACGAGCAGTACTTC.

This chain connects TRBV15 to TRBJ1-5; 7 bases match TRBD1. Per the germline V gene, CDR1 is LNHNV and CDR2 is YYDKDF (reference sequence). J gave up 5 bases and V 3 bases, and 7 bases lay outside the gene matches. The CDR3 covers 15 residues. The CDR3 sequence: CATSSSETGYQPQHF. CDR3 DNA sequence: TGTGCCACCAGCAGTAGTGAGACAGGGTATCAGCCCCAGCATTTT.

This chain uses TRBV7-9 with TRBJ2-7; D may be TRBD2 (6 bases). V lost 1 base to trimming and J lost 7 bases, with 11 bases between them. This CDR3 is 13 amino acids long. Per germline, CDR1 SEHNR and CDR2 FQNEAQ (reference sequence). CDR3 DNA sequence: TGTGCCAGCAGCTTAGTAGGTCGGGGGGAGCAGTACTTC. Translated, it gives CASSLVGRGEQYF.

This clone occurred once. CDR3 nucleotides: TGCGCCAGCAGCCAAGAGATAGCGGGGCCCTACGAGCAGTACTTC. It translates to CASSQEIAGPYEQYF. This sequence joins TRBV4-1 and TRBJ2-7; TRBD2 matches 8 bases. Germline V gives CDR1 MGHRA, CDR2 YSYEKL. The ends lost 0 bases at V and 2 bases at J; junction bases unmatched: 3. The CDR3 totals 15 residues.

The sample holds one count of this clone. The chain joins TRBV7-5 to TRBJ2-1; the table's TRBD2 call for D was not verified on the DNA. TRBV7-5 is recorded as a pseudogene. This CDR3 is built from 16 residues. The CDR3 sequence is CVRSLAEGSGNDEQFF. CDR3 bases: TGTGTCAGAAGCTTAGCGGAGGGTAGCGGGAACGATGAGCAGTTCTTC.

This clone was detected once. This chain connects TRBV6-2 or TRBV6-3 to TRBJ2-7, with D possibly being TRBD2 (6 bases). The germline V and J ends were trimmed by 4 bases and 3 bases, with 16 bases remaining between them. This CDR3 contains 15 residues. CDR1 is MNHEY, CDR2 SVGEGT, per germline. CDR3 sequence reads: CASSSYRRRDYEQYF. The CDR3 DNA sequence: TGTGCCAGCAGTTCATACCGCCGGAGGGACTACGAGCAGTACTTC.

The rearrangement joins TRBV6-5 to TRBJ1-1; D is unclear. CDR1 is MNHEY and CDR2 is SVGAGI in the germline V gene. This CDR3 spans 13 amino acids. Between the trimmed V and J ends, which lost 2 bases and 4 bases, there was a span of 8 bases. DNA of the CDR3: TGTGCCAGCAGTTACGTCGGTAGCACTGAAGCTTTCTTT. Its protein is CASSYVGSTEAFF.

The V gene is TRBV9, the J gene TRBJ2-4, with TRBD2 identical over 8 bases. The CDR3 is 19 amino acids. The V gene's germline CDR1 is SGDLS and CDR2 YYNGEE. The junction had 11 bases not matched to a gene; V was cut back by 0 bases and J by 0 bases. Written as DNA, the CDR3 is TGTGCCAGCAGCGTAGGAGGTCTAGCGGGCCCACTAGCCAAAAACATTCAGTACTTC. Amino acids: CASSVGGLAGPLAKNIQYF.

The rearrangement links TRBV7-8 to TRBJ2-1; D is ambiguous. Germline values: CDR1 SGHVS, CDR2 FQNEAQ. The CDR3 totals 14 residues. Between the trimmed V and J ends, which lost 6 bases and 0 bases, there was a span of 9 bases. The CDR3 loop reads CASSPRYSYNEQFF. CDR3 coding DNA: TGTGCCAGCAGTCCGCGATACTCCTACAATGAGCAGTTCTTC.

The chain employs TRBV11-3 and TRBJ2-7, with 8 bases aligning to TRBD1. The CDR3 spans 16 residues. Germline lookup yields CDR1 SGHNT and CDR2 YENEEA. The V gene end was trimmed by 5 bases and the J gene end by 0 bases; junction bases not matched to a gene: 9. This chain's CDR3 is CASSIGDRFDSYEQYF. In DNA form, the CDR3 reads TGTGCCAGCAGCATAGGGGACAGGTTCGACTCCTACGAGCAGTACTTC.

The chain has TRBV28 and TRBJ1-5; D is undetermined. The CDR3 loop spans 12 amino acids. Germline assignment: CDR1 MDHEN and CDR2 SYDVKM. In DNA form, the CDR3 reads TGTGTAGCCGGGAGTTTCAATCAGCCCCAGCATTTT. Translated, it gives CVAGSFNQPQHF.

The gene calls are TRBV19 and TRBJ2-1; no firm D call. Trimming removed 5 bases from V and 5 bases from J, with 7 bases in between. CDR1 is LNHDA and CDR2 is SQIVND in the germline V gene (reference sequence). The CDR3 is made up of 12 amino acids. CDR3 nucleotide sequence: TGTGCCAGTAGTCGCCTAGACAATGAGCAGTTCTTC. It specifies CASSRLDNEQFF.

The chain couples TRBV28 to TRBJ2-1; TRBD2 agrees at 11 bases. Trimming took 5 bases from V and 6 from J; bases not matched to a gene: 9. This CDR3 is 16 amino acids long. Per the germline V gene, CDR1 is MDHEN and CDR2 is SYDVKM. CDR3 protein: CASSDKLAGVGNEQFF. In nucleotides, the CDR3 is TGTGCCAGCAGTGACAAACTAGCGGGAGTCGGCAATGAGCAGTTCTTC.

The chain joins TRBV10-1 to TRBJ1-1; no reliable D call. Germline V CDR1 and CDR2: WNHNN, SYGVQD (reference sequence). The CDR3 is 13 residues long. Trimming cost V 3 bases and J 5 bases, with 10 bases left between them. In DNA, the CDR3 is TGCGCCAGCAGTGACGGACTGGGAACTGAAGCTTTCTTT. Protein sequence: CASSDGLGTEAFF.

This rearrangement joins TRBV6-2 or TRBV6-3 to TRBJ1-2, with a tentative D call TRBD1 (5 bases). The CDR3 sequence is 14 residues long. V shed 2 bases and J shed 4 bases, with 11 bases lying between them. CDR1 and CDR2 (germline): MNHEY, SVGEGT. The CDR3: CASSYNGGSYGYTF. CDR3 bases: TGTGCCAGCAGTTACAACGGGGGAAGCTATGGCTACACCTTC.

The chain couples TRBV25-1 to TRBJ2-1, with 9 bases identical to TRBD1. The V gene end was trimmed by 6 bases and the J gene end by 3 bases; junction bases not matched to a gene: 6. Germline V gene lookup returns CDR1 MGHDK and CDR2 SYGVNS. The CDR3 totals 15 residues. The CDR3 here is CASRRDRGSYNEQFF. In DNA form, the CDR3 reads TGTGCCAGCAGGCGTGACAGGGGGAGCTACAATGAGCAGTTCTTC.

The chain joins TRBV28 to TRBJ2-1; D perhaps matches TRBD1 (6 bases). This CDR3 has 15 residues. Germline V gives CDR1 MDHEN, CDR2 SYDVKM. The germline V and J ends were trimmed by 4 bases and 8 bases, with 18 bases remaining between them. CDR3 bases: TGTGCCAGCAGTTCTCCCTCCGGGACACGGCATGAGCAGTTCTTC. It codes for CASSSPSGTRHEQFF.

V usage is TRBV5-1 and J usage is TRBJ1-4; D call uncertain. The CDR3 runs 15 residues. In germline, CDR1 is SGHRS, CDR2 YFSETQ. Trimming cost V 0 bases and J 2 bases, with 8 bases left between them. The CDR3 loop reads CASSLGATTNEKLFF. The CDR3 nucleotides are TGCGCCAGCAGCTTGGGGGCGACGACTAATGAAAAACTGTTTTTT.